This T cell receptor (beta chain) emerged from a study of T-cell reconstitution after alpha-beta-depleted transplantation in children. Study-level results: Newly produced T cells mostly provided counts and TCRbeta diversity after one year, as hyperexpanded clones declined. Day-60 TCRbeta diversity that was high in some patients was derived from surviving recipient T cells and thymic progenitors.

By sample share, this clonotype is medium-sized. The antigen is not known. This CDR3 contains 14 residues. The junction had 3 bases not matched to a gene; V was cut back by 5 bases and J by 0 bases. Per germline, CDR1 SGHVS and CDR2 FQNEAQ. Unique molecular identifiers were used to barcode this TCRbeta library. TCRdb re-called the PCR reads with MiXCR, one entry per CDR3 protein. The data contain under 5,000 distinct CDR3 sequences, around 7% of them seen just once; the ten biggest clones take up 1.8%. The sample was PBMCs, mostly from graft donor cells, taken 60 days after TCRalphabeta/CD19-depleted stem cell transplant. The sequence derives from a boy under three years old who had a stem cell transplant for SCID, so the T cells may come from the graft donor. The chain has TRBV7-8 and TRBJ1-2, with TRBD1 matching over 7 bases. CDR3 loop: CASSLGQSNYGYTF. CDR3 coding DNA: TGTGCCAGCAGCCTGGGACAGTCTAACTATGGCTACACCTTC.